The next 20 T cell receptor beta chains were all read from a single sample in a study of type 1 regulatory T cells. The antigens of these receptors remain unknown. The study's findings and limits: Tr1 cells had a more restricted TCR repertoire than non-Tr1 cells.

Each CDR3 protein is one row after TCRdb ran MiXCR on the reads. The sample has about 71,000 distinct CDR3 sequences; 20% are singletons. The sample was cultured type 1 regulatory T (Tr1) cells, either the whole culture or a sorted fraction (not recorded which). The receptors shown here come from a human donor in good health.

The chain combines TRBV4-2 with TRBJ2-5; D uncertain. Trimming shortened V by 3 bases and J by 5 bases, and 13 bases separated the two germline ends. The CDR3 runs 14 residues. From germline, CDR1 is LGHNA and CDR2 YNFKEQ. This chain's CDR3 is CASSQDPPPETQYF. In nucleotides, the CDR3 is TGTGCCAGCAGCCAGGACCCCCCACCGGAGACCCAGTACTTC.

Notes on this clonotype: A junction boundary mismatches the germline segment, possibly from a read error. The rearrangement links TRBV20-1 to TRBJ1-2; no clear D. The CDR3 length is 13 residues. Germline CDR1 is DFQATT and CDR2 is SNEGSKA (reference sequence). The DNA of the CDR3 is TGCAGTGCTAGCCCCATTTCCGTCAGTGGCTACCCCTTC. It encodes CSASPISVSGYPF.

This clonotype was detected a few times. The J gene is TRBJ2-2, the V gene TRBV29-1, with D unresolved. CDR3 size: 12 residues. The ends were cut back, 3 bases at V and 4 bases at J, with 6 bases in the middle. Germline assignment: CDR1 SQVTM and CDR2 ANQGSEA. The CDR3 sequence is CSVDGGTGELFF. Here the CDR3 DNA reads TGCAGCGTTGACGGCGGCACCGGGGAGCTGTTTTTT.

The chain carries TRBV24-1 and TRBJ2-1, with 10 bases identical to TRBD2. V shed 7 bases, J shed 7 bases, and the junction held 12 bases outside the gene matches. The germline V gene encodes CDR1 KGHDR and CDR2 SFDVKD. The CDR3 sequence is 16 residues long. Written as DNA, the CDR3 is TGTGCCACCAGAGCGGGAGGGAAAGGAGGTGATAATGAGCAGTTCTTC. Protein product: CATRAGGKGGDNEQFF.

CDR3 sequence: CSATGGTDHEKLFF. The DNA for the CDR3 is TGCAGTGCAACCGGGGGGACGGACCATGAAAAACTGTTTTTT. The rearrangement links TRBV20-1 to TRBJ1-4, with D perhaps matching TRBD1 (5 bases). There are 14 residues in the CDR3. The germline V and J ends were trimmed by 6 bases and 6 bases, with 17 bases remaining between them. Per the germline V gene, CDR1 is DFQATT and CDR2 is SNEGSKA (reference sequence).

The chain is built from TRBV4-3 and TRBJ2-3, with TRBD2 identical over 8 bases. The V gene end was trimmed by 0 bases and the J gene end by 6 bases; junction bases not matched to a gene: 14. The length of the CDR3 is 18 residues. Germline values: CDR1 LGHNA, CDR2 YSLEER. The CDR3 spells CASSQDWVGAGVVDTQYF. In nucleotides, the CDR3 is TGCGCCAGCAGCCAAGATTGGGTAGGAGCGGGAGTGGTGGATACGCAGTATTTT.

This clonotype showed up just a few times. The CDR3 DNA reads as TGTGCCAGCAGTCGATTGACGGAGACCCAGTACTTC. Encoded protein: CASSRLTETQYF. The rearrangement uses TRBV28 and TRBJ2-5; D gene ambiguous. V dropped 5 bases and J dropped 5 bases, with 9 bases sitting between them. Per the germline V gene, CDR1 is MDHEN and CDR2 is SYDVKM. This CDR3 has 12 amino acids.

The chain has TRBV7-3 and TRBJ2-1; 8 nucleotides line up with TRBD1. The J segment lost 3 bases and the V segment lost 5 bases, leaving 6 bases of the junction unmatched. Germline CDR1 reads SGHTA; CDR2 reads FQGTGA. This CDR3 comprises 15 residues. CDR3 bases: TGTGCCAGCAGCCCCCGACAGGGGAACTACAATGAGCAGTTCTTC. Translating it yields CASSPRQGNYNEQFF. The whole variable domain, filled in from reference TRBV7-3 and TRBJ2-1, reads GAGVSQTPSNKVTEKGKYVELRCDPISGHTALYWYRQSLGQGPEFLIYFQGTGAADDSGLPNDRFFAVRPEGSVSTLKIQRTERGDSAVYLCASSPRQGNYNEQFFGPGTRLTVL.

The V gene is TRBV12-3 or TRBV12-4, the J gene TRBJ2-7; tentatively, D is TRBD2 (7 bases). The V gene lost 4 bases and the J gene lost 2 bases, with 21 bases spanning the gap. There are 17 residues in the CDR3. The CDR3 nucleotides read TGTGCCAGCAGTTCCGGGACAAATATAGCGGGTCCCTACGAGCAGTACTTC. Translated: CASSSGTNIAGPYEQYF.

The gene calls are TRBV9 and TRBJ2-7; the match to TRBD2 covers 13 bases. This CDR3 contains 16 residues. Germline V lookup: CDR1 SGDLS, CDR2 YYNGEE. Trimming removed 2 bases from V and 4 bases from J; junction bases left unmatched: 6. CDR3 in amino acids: CASSVRGTSGKYEQYF. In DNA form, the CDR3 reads TGTGCCAGCAGCGTGAGGGGGACTAGCGGGAAGTACGAGCAGTACTTC.

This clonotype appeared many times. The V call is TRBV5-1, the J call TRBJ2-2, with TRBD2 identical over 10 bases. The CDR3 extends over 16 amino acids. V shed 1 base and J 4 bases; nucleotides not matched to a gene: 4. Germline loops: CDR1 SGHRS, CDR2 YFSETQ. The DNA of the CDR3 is TGCGCCAGCAGCTTGTACCTAGCGGGGGTCACCGGGGAGCTGTTTTTT. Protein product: CASSLYLAGVTGELFF.

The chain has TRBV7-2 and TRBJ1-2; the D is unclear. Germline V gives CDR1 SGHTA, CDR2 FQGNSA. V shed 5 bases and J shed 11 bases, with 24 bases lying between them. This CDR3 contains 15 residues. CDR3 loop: CASSPRLAREARYTF. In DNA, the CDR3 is TGTGCCAGCAGCCCCAGATTGGCGCGGGAAGCTCGTTACACCTTC.

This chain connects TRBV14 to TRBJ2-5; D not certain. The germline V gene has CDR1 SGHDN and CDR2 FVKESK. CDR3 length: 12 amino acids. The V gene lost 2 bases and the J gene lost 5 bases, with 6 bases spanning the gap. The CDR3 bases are TGTGCCAGCAGCCAACTAGGGGAGACCCAGTACTTC. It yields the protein CASSQLGETQYF.

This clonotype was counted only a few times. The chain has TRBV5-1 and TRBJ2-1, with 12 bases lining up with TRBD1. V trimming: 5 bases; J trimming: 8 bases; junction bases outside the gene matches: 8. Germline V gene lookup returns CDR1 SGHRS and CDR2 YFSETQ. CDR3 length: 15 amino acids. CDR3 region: CASRTGTGGSYEQFF. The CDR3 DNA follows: TGCGCCAGCAGGACCGGGACAGGGGGCAGCTATGAGCAGTTCTTC.

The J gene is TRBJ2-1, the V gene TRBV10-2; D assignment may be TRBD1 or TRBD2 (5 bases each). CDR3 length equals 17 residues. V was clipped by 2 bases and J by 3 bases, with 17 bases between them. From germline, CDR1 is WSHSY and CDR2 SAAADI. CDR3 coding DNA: TGCGCCAGCAGTGAGCGAATGGGGACCTACCTCTACAATGAGCAGTTCTTC. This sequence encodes CASSERMGTYLYNEQFF.

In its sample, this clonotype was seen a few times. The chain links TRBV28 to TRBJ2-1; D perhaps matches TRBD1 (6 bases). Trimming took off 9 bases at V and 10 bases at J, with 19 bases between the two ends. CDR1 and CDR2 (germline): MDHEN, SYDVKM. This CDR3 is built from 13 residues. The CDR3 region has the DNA TGTGCCAGTTATCGACGGGCTACAGGGGAGCAGTTCTTC. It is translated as CASYRRATGEQFF. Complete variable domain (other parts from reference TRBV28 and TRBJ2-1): DVKVTQSSRYLVKRTGEKVFLECVQDMDHENMFWYRQDPGLGLRLIYFSYDVKMKEKGDIPEGYSVSREKKERFSLILESASTNQTSMYLCASYRRATGEQFFGPGTRLTVL.

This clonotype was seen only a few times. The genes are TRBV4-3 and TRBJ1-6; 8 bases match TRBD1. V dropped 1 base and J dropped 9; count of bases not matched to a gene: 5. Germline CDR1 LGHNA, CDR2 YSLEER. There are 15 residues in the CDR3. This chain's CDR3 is CASSQGSTGGSPLHF. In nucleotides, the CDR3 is TGCGCCAGCAGCCAAGGGTCCACAGGGGGTTCACCCCTCCACTTT.

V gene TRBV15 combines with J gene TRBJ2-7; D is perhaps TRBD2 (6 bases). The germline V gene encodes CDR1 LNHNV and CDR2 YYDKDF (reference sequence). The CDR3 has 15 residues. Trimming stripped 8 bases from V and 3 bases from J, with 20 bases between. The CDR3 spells CATRMTGTGVYEQYF. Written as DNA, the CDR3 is TGTGCCACCCGTATGACCGGGACGGGAGTCTACGAGCAGTACTTC.

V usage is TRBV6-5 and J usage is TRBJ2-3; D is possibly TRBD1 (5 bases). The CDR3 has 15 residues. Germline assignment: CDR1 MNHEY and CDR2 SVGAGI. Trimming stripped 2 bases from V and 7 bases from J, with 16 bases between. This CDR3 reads CASSYRAGLLNTQYF. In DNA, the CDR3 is TGTGCCAGCAGTTACAGGGCAGGGCTCTTGAATACGCAGTATTTT.

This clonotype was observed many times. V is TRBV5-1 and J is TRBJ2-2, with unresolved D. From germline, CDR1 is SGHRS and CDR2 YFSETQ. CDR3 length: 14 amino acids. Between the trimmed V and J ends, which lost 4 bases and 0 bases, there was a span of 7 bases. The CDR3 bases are TGCGCCAGCAGCACACTATCGAACACCGGGGAGCTGTTTTTT. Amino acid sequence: CASSTLSNTGELFF.